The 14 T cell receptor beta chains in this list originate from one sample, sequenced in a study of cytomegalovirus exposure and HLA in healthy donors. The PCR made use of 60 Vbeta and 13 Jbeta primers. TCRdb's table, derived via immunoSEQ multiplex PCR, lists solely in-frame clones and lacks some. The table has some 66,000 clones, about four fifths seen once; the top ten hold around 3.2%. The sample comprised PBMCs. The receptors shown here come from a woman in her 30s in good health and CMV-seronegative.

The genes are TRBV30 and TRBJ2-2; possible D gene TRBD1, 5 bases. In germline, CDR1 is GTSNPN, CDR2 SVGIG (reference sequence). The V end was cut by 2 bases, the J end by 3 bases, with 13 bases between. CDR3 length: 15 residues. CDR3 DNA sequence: TGTGCCTGGAGTTGGAAGGGGCGATACACCGGGGAGCTGTTTTTT. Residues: CAWSWKGRYTGELFF.

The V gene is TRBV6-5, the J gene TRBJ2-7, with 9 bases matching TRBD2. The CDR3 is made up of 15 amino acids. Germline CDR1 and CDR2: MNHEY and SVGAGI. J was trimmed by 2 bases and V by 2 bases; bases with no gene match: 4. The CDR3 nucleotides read TGTGCCAGCAGTTACCGCGGGGGGGTTACCTACGAGCAGTACTTC. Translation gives CASSYRGGVTYEQYF.

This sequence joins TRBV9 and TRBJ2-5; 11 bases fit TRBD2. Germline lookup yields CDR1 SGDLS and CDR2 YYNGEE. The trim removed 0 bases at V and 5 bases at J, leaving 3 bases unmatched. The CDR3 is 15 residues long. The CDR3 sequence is CASSVATSGGETQYF. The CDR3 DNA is TGTGCCAGCAGCGTAGCTACTAGCGGGGGTGAGACCCAGTACTTC.

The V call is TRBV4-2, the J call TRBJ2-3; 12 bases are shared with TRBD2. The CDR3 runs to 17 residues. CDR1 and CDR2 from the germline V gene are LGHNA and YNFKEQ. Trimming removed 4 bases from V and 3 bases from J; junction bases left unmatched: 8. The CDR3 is CASSPELAGGHTDTQYF. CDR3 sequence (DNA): TGTGCCAGCAGCCCCGAACTAGCGGGGGGCCATACAGATACGCAGTATTTT.

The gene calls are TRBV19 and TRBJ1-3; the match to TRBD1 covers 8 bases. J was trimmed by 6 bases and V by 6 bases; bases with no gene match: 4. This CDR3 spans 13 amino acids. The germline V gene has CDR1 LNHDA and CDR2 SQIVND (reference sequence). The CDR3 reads CASRDRGENTIYF. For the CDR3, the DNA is TGTGCCAGTAGAGACAGGGGTGAAAACACCATATATTTT.

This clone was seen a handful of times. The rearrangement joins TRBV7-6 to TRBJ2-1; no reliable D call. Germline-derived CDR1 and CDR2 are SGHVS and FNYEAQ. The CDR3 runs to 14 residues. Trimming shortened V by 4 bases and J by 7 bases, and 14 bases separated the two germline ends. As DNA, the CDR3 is TGTGCCAGCAGCTCCCCCGGCGGTAGTAATGAGCAGTTCTTC. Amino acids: CASSSPGGSNEQFF.

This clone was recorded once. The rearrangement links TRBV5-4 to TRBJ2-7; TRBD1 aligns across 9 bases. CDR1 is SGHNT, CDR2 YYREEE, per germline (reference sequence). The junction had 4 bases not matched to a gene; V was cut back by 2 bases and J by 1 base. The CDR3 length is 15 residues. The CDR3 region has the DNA TGTGCCAGCAGCTTTGACAGGGGGTCTTCCTACGAGCAGTACTTC. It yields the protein CASSFDRGSSYEQYF.

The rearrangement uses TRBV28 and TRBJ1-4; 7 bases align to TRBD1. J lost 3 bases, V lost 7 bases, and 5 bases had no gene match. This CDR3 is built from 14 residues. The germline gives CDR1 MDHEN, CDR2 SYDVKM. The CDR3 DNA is TGTGCCAGCACTAATCAGGGGGCTAATGAAAAACTGTTTTTT. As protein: CASTNQGANEKLFF.

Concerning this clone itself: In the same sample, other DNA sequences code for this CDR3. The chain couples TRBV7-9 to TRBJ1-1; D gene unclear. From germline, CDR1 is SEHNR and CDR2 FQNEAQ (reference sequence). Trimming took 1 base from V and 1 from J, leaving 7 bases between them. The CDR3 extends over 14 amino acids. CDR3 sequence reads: CASSLGSGNTEAFF. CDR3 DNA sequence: TGTGCCAGCAGCTTAGGGTCGGGGAACACTGAAGCTTTCTTT. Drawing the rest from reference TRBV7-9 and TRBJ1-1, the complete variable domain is DTGVSQNPRHKITKRGQNVTFRCDPISEHNRLYWYRQTLGQGPEFLTYFQNEAQLEKSRLLSDRFSAERPKGSFSTLEIQRTEQGDSAMYLCASSLGSGNTEAFFGQGTRLTVV.

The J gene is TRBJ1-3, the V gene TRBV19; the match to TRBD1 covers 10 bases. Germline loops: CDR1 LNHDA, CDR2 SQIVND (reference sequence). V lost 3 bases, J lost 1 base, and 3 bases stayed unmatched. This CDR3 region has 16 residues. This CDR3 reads CASSIRTGGSGNTIYF. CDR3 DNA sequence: TGTGCCAGTAGTATCCGGACAGGGGGTTCTGGAAACACCATATATTTT.

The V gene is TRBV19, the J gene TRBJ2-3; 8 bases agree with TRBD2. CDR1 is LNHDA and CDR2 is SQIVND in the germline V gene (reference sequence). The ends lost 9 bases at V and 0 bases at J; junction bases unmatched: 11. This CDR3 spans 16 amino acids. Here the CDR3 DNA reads TGTGCCAGCCGGAGGCGTTCTAGCGGGAGCACAGATACGCAGTATTTT. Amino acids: CASRRRSSGSTDTQYF.

CDR3 residues: CASSIGTGTGTEAFF. The DNA of the CDR3 is TGTGCCAGTAGTATCGGGACAGGAACGGGCACTGAAGCTTTCTTT. The chain recombines TRBV19 with TRBJ1-1, with 8 bases identical to TRBD1. The CDR3 is 15 amino acids. The V segment lost 3 bases and the J segment 4 bases; nucleotides outside the gene matches: 7. The germline V gene has CDR1 LNHDA and CDR2 SQIVND (reference sequence).

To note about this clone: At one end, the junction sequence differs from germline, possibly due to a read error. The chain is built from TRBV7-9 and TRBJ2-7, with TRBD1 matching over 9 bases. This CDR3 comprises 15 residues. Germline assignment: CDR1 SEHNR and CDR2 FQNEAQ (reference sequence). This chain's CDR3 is CSSSPDRGVSYEQYF. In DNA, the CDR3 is TGTTCCAGCAGCCCGGACAGGGGTGTTTCTTACGAGCAGTACTTC.

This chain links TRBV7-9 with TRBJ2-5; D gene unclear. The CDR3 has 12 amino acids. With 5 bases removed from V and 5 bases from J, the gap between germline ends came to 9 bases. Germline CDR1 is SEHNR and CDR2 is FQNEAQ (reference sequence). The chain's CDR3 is CASSRARETQYF. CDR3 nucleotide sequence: TGTGCCAGCAGCCGAGCCCGGGAGACCCAGTACTTC. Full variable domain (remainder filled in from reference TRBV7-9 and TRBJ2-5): DTGVSQNPRHKITKRGQNVTFRCDPISEHNRLYWYRQTLGQGPEFLTYFQNEAQLEKSRLLSDRFSAERPKGSFSTLEIQRTEQGDSAMYLCASSRARETQYFGPGTRLLVL.